The clone carrying this TCR beta chain rates as medium-sized. Antigen specificity is unknown. Constant-region reverse primers amplified full-length variable regions, followed by semi-nested Nested Universal Primer A PCR. MiXCR, run by TCRdb on the 5' RACE reads, gives a single entry per CDR3 protein. The table has 35,000 to 50,000 distinct CDR3 sequences, around 30% seen once. Study findings and constraints: In terms of TCR gene usage, tumor memory CD4+ T cells clustered together with blood and lymph node memory CD4+ cells, as well as with lymph node naive CD4+ cells.

CD4+CD45RO+CD25- cells were isolated as memory CD4+ T cells. J was trimmed by 0 bases and V by 3 bases; bases with no gene match: 2. CDR3 length equals 15 residues. The TCR was taken from a female donor with breast cancer. V and J are TRBV12-3 or TRBV12-4 and TRBJ1-3, with 7 bases lining up with TRBD1. The sequenced sample consisted of tumor-infiltrating memory CD4+ T cells sorted from the breast tumor. Noted subset: memory CD4+ T cells, CD4+CD45RO+CD25-. The CDR3, as DNA: TGTGCCAGCAGTTTTACAGGGGCCTCTGGAAACACCATATATTTT. Protein product: CASSFTGASGNTIYF.